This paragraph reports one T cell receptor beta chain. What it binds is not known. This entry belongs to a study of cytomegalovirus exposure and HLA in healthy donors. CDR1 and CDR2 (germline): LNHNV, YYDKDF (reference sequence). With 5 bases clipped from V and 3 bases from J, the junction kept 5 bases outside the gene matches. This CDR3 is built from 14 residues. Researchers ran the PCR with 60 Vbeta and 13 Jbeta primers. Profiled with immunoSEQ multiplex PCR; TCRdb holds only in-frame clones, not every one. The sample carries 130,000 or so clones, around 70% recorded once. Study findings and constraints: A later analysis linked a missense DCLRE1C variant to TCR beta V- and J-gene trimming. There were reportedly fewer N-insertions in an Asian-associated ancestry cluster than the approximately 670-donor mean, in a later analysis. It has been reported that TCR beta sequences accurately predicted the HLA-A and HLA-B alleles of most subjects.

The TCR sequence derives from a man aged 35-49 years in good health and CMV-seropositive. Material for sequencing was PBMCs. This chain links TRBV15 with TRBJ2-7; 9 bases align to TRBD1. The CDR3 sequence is CATSLGQGIYEQYF. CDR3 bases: TGTGCCACCAGCTTGGGACAGGGTATCTACGAGCAGTACTTC.